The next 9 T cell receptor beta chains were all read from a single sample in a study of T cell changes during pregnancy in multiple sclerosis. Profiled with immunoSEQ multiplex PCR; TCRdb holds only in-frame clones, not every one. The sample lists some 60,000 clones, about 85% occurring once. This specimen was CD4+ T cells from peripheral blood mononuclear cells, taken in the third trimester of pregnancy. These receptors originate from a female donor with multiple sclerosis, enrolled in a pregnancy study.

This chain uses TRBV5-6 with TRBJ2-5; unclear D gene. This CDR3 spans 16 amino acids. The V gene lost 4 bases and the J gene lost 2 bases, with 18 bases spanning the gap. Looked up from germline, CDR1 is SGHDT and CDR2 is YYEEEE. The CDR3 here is CASSPIGRRPQETQYF. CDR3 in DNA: TGTGCCAGCAGCCCAATTGGGCGCCGGCCACAAGAGACCCAGTACTTC.

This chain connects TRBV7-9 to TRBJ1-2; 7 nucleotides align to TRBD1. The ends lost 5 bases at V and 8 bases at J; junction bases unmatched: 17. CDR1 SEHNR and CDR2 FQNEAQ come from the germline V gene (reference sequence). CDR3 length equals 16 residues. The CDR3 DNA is TGTGCCAGCAGCCCAGAATTCTCGACAGGGTTCAGGGGCTACACCTTC. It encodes CASSPEFSTGFRGYTF.

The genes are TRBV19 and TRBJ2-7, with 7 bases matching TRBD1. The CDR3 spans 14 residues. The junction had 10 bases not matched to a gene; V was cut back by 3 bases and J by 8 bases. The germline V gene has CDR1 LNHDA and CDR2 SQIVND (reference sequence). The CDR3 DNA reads TGTGCCAGTAGTATCCGACAGGGTGATGGGAAGCAGTACTTC. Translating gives CASSIRQGDGKQYF.

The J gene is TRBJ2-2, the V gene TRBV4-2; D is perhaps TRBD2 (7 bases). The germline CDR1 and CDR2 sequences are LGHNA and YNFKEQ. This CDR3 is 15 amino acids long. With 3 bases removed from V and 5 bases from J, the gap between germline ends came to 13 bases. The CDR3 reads CASSQGGGRTGELFF. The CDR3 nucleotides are TGTGCCAGCAGCCAGGGAGGGGGGCGGACCGGGGAGCTGTTTTTT.

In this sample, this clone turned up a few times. For the CDR3, the DNA is TGTGCCAGCTCACCACCGGCGGGGTATGGCTACACCTTC. This gives the protein CASSPPAGYGYTF. This chain links TRBV18 with TRBJ1-2; D unresolved. There are 13 residues in the CDR3. V was cut by 0 bases and J by 5 bases, with 7 bases left in between. CDR1 and CDR2 (germline): KGHSH, LQKENI. The whole variable domain, filled in from reference TRBV18 and TRBJ1-2, reads NAGVMQNPRHLVRRRGQEARLRCSPMKGHSHVYWYRQLPEEGLKFMVYLQKENIIDESGMPKERFSAEFPKEGPSILRIQQVVRGDSAAYFCASSPPAGYGYTFGSGTRLTVV.

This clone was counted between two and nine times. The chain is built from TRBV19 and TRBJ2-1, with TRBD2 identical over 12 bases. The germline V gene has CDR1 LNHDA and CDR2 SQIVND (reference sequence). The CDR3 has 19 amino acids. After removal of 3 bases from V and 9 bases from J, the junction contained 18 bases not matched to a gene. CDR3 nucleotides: TGTGCCAGTAGTATCGCCCCGGGGCTCCTAGCGGGGGGGCGGAGTGAGCAGTTCTTC. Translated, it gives CASSIAPGLLAGGRSEQFF.

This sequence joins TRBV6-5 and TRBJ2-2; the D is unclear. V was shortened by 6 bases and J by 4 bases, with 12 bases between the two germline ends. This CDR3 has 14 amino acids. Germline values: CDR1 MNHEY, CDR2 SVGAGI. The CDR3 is CASSFKQSTGELFF. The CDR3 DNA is TGTGCCAGCAGCTTTAAACAGTCCACCGGGGAGCTGTTTTTT.

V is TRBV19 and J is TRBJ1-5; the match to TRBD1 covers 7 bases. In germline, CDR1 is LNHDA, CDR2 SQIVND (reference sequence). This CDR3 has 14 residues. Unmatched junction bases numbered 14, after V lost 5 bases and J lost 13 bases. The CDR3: CASSDRDSRRGQHF. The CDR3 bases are TGTGCCAGTAGTGACCGGGACAGTCGAAGGGGGCAGCATTTT.

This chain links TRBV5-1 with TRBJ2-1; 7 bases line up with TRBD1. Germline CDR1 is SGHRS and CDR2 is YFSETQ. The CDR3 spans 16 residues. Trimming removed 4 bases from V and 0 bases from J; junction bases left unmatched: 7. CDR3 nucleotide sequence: TGCGCCAGCAGCCCACCGGGACAGAGCTCCTACAATGAGCAGTTCTTC. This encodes CASSPPGQSSYNEQFF.